The rows below give T cell receptor beta chains drawn from one sample of a study of cytomegalovirus exposure and HLA in healthy donors. Sequencing was performed with immunoSEQ multiplex PCR; in TCRdb, only in-frame clones are kept and a portion is missing. The data show more than 95,000 clones, around three quarters seen once. The source material was PBMCs. All receptors derive from a man between 40 and 49 years old in good health and CMV-seronegative. Both conserved end residues are part of each CDR3. A D gene is named only where the DNA matches it firmly. Expanded clones are given a class, and other clones once, few, many or no size at all.

clone size,V gene,D gene,J gene,CDR3 DNA,CDR3 protein
once,TRBV11-2,TRBD2,TRBJ2-7,TGTGCCAGCAGCTCGGGACTAGTGGGGTACGAGCAGTACTTC,CASSSGLVGYEQYF
-,TRBV7-9,-,TRBJ2-7,TGTGCCAGCAGCTACCCGGGCCGGGATGGGGTTGTAGTATCCTACGAGCAGTACTTC,CASSYPGRDGVVVSYEQYF
few,TRBV7-9,-,TRBJ1-1,TGTGCCAGCAGCTCCGGACAGGAAGCTTTCTTT,CASSSGQEAFF
-,TRBV6-1,TRBD1,TRBJ1-1,TGTGCCAGCACCCAGGGGGACACTGAAGCTTTCTTT,CASTQGDTEAFF
-,TRBV28,TRBD2,TRBJ2-7,TGTGCCAGCAGTTCCAGGACTAGCGGGGGTGGCGAGCAGTACTTC,CASSSRTSGGGEQYF
-,TRBV7-3,TRBD1,TRBJ2-7,TGTGCCAGCAGCTTAAGGGACAGGGTTAACGAGCAGTACTTC,CASSLRDRVNEQYF
-,TRBV12-5,-,TRBJ2-5,TGTGCTAGTGGTTGGGGGCCAGGGGTGACCCAGTACTTC,CASGWGPGVTQYF
-,TRBV5-8,TRBD1,TRBJ1-1,TGTGCCAGCAGCCCCAGGACAGGGCTCATGAACACTGAAGCTTTCTTT,CASSPRTGLMNTEAFF
few,TRBV9,-,TRBJ1-4,TGTGCCAGCAGCGTAGGTACGGAGGAAAAACTGTTTTTT,CASSVGTEEKLFF
-,TRBV7-3,-,TRBJ2-2,TGTGCCAGCAGCTTAACCAGAAACACCGGGGAGCTGTTTTTT,CASSLTRNTGELFF
-,TRBV5-6,TRBD2,TRBJ2-5,TGTGCCAGCAGCACCCAGGGACTACAAGAGACCCAGTACTTC,CASSTQGLQETQYF
-,TRBV7-9,-,TRBJ1-5,TGTGCCAGCAGCTTAGTGGGTCACTACAATCAGCCCCAGCATTTT,CASSLVGHYNQPQHF
few,TRBV5-1,-,TRBJ1-2,TGCGCCAGCAGCCTCTGGACAGCTAACTATGGCTACACCTTC,CASSLWTANYGYTF
-,TRBV2,TRBD1,TRBJ2-3,TGTGCCAGCAATCAGGGGGCGAGATTAGATACGCAGTATTTT,CASNQGARLDTQYF
-,TRBV23-1,-,TRBJ2-3,TGCGCCAGCAGTCAATCGAATAATTCCTTTCGGGGAGTCACAGATACGCAGTATTTT,CASSQSNNSFRGVTDTQYF
-,TRBV7-2,-,TRBJ1-2,TGTGCCAGCAGCTTAGCGAGGGGGATTGGCTACACCTTC,CASSLARGIGYTF
few,TRBV19,-,TRBJ1-6,TGTGCCAGTAGTTTTCGGACAGCCTCCTATAATTCACCCCTCCACTTT,CASSFRTASYNSPLHF